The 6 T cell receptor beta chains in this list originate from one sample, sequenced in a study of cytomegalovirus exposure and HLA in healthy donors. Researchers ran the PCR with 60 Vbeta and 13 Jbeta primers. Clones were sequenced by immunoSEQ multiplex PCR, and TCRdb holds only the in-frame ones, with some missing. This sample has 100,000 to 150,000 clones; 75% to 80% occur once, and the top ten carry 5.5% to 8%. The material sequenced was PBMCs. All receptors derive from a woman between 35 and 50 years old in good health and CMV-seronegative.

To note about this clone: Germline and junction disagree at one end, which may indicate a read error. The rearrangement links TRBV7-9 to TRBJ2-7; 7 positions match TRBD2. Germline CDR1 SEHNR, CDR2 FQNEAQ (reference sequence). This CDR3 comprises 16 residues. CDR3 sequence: CSSSRIATSETYEQYF. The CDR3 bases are TGTTCCAGCAGCAGAATCGCCACTAGCGAGACCTACGAGCAGTACTTC.

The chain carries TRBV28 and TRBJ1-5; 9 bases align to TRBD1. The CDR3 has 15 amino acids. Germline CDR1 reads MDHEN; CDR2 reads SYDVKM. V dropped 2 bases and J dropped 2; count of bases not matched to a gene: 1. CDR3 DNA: TGTGCCAGCAGTTTAACAGGGGGCGGCAATCAGCCCCAGCATTTT. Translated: CASSLTGGGNQPQHF. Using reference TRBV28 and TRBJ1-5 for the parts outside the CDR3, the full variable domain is DVKVTQSSRYLVKRTGEKVFLECVQDMDHENMFWYRQDPGLGLRLIYFSYDVKMKEKGDIPEGYSVSREKKERFSLILESASTNQTSMYLCASSLTGGGNQPQHFGDGTRLSIL.

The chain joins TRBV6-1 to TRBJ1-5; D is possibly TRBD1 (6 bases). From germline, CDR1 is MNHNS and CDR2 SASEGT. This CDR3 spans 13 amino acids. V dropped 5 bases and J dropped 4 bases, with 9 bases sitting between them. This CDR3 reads CASSQGLNQPQHF. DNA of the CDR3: TGTGCCAGCAGTCAGGGGTTGAATCAGCCCCAGCATTTT.

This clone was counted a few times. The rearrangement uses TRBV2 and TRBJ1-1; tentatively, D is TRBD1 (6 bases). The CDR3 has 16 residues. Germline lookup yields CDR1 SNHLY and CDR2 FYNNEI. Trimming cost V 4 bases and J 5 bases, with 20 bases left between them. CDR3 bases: TGTGCCAGCAGTGCTGATCAATGGACAGCTGGGACTGAAGCTTTCTTT. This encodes CASSADQWTAGTEAFF. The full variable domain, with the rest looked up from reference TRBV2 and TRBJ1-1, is EPEVTQTPSHQVTQMGQEVILRCVPISNHLYFYWYRQILGQKVEFLVSFYNNEISEKSEIFDDQFSVERPDGSNFTLKIRSTKLEDSAMYFCASSADQWTAGTEAFFGQGTRLTVV.

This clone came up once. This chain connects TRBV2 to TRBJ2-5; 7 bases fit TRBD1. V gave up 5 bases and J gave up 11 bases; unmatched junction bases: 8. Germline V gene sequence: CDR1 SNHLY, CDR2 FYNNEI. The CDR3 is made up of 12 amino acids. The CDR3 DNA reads TGTGCCAGCAGTCCGACAGGGTCACAGCAGTACTTC. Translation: CASSPTGSQQYF.

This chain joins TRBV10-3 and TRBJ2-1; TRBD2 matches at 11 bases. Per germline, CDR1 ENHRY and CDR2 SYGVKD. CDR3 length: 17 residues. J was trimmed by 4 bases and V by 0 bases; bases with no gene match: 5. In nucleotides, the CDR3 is TGTGCCATCAGTGAGTCCATAGCGGGAGGGCTTTACAATGAGCAGTTCTTC. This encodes CAISESIAGGLYNEQFF.